This paragraph reports one T cell receptor beta chain. The data are from a study of regulatory T cells in long-lasting Graves disease. Relying on iRepertoire HTBI primers and Arm-PCR of CDR3 regions, the team built TCR beta libraries. TCRdb fed the multiplex PCR reads into MiXCR, producing one record per CDR3 protein. The repertoire holds over 650,000 distinct CDR3 sequences, with about 30% as singletons. Time point meaning: persistent/refractory GD, antithyroid drugs over 5 years with positive TRAb. PBMC RNA was the source of the TCR library. The CDR3 contains 16 residues. Germline V CDR1 and CDR2: PRHDT, FYEKMQ (reference sequence). The V and J ends lost 1 base and 4 bases respectively, with 15 bases between them.

The TCR was taken from a female donor with Graves disease. The sequencing used peripheral blood mononuclear cells (PBMCs), collected when the disease was refractory, from a patient treated with antithyroid drugs. V gene TRBV13 combines with J gene TRBJ2-3; TRBD1 might be the D (6 bases). As DNA, the CDR3 is TGTGCCAGCAGCTTAGAACAGGGTATTACGGCAGATACGCAGTATTTT. Its translation: CASSLEQGITADTQYF. The variable domain in full, completed from reference TRBV13 and TRBJ2-3, reads AAGVIQSPRHLIKEKRETATLKCYPIPRHDTVYWYQQGPGQDPQFLISFYEKMQSDKGSIPDRFSAQQFSDYHSELNMSSLELGDSALYFCASSLEQGITADTQYFGPGTRLTVL.